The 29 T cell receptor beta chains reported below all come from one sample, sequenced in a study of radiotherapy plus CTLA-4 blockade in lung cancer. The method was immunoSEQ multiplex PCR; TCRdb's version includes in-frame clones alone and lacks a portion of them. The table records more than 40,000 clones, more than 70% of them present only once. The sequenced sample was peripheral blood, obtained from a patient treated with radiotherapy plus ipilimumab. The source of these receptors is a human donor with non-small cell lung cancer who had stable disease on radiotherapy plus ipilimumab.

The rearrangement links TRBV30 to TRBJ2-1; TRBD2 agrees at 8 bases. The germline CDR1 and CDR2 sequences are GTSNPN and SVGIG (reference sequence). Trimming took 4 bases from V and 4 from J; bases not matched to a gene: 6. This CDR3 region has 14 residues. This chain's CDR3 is CAWTPTGGYNEQFF. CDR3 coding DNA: TGTGCCTGGACCCCTACGGGGGGGTACAATGAGCAGTTCTTC.

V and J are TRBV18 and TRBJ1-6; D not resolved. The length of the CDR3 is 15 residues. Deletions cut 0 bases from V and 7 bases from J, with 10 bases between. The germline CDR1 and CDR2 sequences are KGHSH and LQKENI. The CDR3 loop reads CASSPPRPLNSPLHF. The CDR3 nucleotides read TGTGCCAGCTCACCACCGCGGCCCCTAAATTCACCCCTCCACTTT.

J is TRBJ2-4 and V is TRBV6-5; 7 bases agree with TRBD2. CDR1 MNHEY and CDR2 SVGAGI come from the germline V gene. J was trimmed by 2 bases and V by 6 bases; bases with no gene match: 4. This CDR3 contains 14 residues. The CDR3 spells CASSAGGTKNIQYF. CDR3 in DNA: TGTGCCAGCAGCGCCGGGGGGACCAAAAACATTCAGTACTTC.

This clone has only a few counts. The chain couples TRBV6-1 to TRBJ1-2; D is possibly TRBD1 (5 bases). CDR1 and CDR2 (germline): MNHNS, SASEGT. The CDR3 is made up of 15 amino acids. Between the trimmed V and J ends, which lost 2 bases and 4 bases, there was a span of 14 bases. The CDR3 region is CASSERSRVSYGYTF. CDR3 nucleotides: TGTGCCAGCAGTGAAAGATCCAGGGTGTCCTATGGCTACACCTTC.

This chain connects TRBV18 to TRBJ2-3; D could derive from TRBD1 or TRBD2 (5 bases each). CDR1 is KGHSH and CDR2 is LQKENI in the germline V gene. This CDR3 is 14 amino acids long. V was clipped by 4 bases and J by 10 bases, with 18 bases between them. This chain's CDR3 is CASSLGTAQRSQYF. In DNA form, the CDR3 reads TGTGCCAGCTCACTCGGGACGGCCCAGAGATCGCAGTATTTT. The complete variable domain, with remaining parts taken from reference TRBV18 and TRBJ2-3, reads NAGVMQNPRHLVRRRGQEARLRCSPMKGHSHVYWYRQLPEEGLKFMVYLQKENIIDESGMPKERFSAEFPKEGPSILRIQQVVRGDSAAYFCASSLGTAQRSQYFGPGTRLTVL.

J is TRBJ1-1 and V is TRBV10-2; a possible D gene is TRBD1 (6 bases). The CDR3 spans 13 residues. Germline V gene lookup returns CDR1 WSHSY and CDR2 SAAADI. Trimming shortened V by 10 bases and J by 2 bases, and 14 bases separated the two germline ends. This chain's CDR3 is CATKQGVNTEAFF. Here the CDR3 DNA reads TGCGCCACCAAACAGGGAGTAAACACTGAAGCTTTCTTT.

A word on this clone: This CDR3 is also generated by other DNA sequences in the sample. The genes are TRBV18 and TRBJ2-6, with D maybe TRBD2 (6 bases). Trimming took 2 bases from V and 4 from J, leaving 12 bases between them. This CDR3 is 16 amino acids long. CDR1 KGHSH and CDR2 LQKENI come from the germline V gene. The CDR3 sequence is CASSPGAGSGANVLTF. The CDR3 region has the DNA TGTGCCAGCTCACCAGGGGCGGGGTCCGGGGCCAACGTCCTGACTTTC.

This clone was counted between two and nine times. CDR3 loop: CASSRGGVLEGTQYF. The CDR3 DNA sequence: TGTGCCAGCAGCCGGGGAGGGGTTTTGGAGGGGACCCAGTACTTC. The chain is built from TRBV7-2 and TRBJ2-5; TRBD2 matches 7 bases. V dropped 5 bases and J dropped 7; count of bases not matched to a gene: 13. CDR3 size: 15 residues. Germline CDR1 is SGHTA and CDR2 is FQGNSA.

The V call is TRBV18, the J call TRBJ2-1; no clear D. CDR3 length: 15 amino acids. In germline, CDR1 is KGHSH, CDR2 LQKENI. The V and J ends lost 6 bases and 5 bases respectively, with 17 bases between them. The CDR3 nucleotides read TGTGCCAGCTCTCTGGACCTAGGGTACGACAATGAGCAGTTCTTC. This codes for CASSLDLGYDNEQFF.

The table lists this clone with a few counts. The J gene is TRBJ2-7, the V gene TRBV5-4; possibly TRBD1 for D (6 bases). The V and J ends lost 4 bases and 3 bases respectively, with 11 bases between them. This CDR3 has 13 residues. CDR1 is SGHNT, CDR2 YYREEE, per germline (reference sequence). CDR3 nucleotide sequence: TGTGCCAGCAGCCCGGGGACACACTACGAGCAGTACGTC. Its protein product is CASSPGTHYEQYV.

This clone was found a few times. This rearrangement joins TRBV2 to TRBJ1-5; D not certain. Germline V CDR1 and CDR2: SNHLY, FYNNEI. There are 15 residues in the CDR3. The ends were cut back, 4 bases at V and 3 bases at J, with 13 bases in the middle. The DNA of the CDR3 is TGTGCCAGCAGTGGAGGGTCGGACTACAATCAGCCCCAGCATTTT. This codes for CASSGGSDYNQPQHF.

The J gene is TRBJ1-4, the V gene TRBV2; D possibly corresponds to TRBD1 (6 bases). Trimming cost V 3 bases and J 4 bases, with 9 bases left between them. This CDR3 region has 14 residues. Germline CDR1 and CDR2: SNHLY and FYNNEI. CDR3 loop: CASSDGQFNEKLFF. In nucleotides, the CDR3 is TGTGCCAGCAGTGATGGACAGTTTAATGAAAAACTGTTTTTT.

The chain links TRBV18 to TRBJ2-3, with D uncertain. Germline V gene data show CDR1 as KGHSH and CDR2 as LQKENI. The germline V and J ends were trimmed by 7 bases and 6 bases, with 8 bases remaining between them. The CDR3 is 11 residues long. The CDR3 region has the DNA TGTGCCAGCTTCTTTGGGGATACGCAGTATTTT. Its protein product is CASFFGDTQYF.

The CDR3: CASSPVLVEAFF. In DNA, the CDR3 is TGTGCCAGCAGCCCAGTTCTGGTTGAAGCTTTCTTT. The V call is TRBV6-1, the J call TRBJ1-1, with D hard to call. V was cut by 6 bases and J by 7 bases, with 12 bases left in between. The germline CDR1 and CDR2 sequences are MNHNS and SASEGT. This CDR3 region has 12 residues.

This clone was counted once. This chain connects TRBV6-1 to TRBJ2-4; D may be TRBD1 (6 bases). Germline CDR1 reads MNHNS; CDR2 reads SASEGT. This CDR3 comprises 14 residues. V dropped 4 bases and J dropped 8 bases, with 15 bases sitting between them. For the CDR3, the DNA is TGTGCCAGCAGTGCCCACAGGGAAGGGGACATTCAGTACTTC. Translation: CASSAHREGDIQYF.

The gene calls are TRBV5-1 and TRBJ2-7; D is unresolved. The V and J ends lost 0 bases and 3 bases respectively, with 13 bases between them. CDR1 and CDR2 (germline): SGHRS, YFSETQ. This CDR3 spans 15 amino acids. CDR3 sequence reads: CASSLAGTAIYEQYF. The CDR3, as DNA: TGCGCCAGCAGCTTGGCCGGTACAGCGATCTACGAGCAGTACTTC.

The CDR3 region is CASSPTTDTQYF. As DNA, the CDR3 is TGTGCCAGCAGTCCCACCACAGATACGCAGTATTTT. The V and J genes are TRBV6-1 and TRBJ2-3; the D is unclear. Trimming cost V 5 bases and J 2 bases, with 5 bases left between them. The CDR3 spans 12 residues. Germline V CDR1 and CDR2: MNHNS, SASEGT.

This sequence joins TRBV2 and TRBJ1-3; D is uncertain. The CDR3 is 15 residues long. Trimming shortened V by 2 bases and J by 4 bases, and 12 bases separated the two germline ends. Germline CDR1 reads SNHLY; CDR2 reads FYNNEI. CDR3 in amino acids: CASSERSRSGNTIYF. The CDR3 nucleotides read TGTGCCAGCAGTGAAAGGTCAAGAAGCGGAAACACCATATATTTT. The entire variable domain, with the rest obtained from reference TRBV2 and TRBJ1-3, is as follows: EPEVTQTPSHQVTQMGQEVILRCVPISNHLYFYWYRQILGQKVEFLVSFYNNEISEKSEIFDDQFSVERPDGSNFTLKIRSTKLEDSAMYFCASSERSRSGNTIYFGEGSWLTVV.

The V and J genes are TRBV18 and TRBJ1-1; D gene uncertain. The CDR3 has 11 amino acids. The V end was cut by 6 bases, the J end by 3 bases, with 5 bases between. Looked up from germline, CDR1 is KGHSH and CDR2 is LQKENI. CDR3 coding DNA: TGTGCCAGCTCCTCGGACACTGAAGCTTTCTTT. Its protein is CASSSDTEAFF. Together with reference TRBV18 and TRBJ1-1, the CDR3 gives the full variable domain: NAGVMQNPRHLVRRRGQEARLRCSPMKGHSHVYWYRQLPEEGLKFMVYLQKENIIDESGMPKERFSAEFPKEGPSILRIQQVVRGDSAAYFCASSSDTEAFFGQGTRLTVV.

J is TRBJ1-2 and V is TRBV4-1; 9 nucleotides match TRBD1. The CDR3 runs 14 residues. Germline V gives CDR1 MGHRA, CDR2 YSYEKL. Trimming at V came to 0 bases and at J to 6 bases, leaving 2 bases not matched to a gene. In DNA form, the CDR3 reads TGCGCCAGCAGCCAAGAGGGACAGGGCCATGGCTACACCTTC. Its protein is CASSQEGQGHGYTF.

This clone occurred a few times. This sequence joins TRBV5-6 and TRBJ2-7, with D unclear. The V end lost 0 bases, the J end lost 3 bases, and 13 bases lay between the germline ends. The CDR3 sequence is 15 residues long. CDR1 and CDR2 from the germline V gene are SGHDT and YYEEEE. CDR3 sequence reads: CASSLGVISRYEQYF. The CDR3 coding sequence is TGTGCCAGCAGCTTGGGTGTGATCTCCCGCTACGAGCAGTACTTC.

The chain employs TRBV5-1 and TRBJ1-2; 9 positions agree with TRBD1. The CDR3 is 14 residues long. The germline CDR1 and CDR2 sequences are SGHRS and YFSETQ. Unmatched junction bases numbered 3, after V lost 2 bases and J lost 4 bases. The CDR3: CASSFGTGSYGYTF. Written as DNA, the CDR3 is TGCGCCAGCAGCTTCGGGACAGGGAGCTATGGCTACACCTTC.

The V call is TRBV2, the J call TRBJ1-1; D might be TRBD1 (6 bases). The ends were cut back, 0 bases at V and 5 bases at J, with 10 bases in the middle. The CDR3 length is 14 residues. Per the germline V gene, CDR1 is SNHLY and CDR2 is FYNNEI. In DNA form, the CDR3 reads TGTGCCAGCAGTGAAGCCAGGGGATTTACTGAAGCTTTCTTT. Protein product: CASSEARGFTEAFF.

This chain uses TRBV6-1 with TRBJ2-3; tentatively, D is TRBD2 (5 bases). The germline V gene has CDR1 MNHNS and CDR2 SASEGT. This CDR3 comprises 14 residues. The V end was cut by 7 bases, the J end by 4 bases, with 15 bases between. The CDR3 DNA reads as TGTGCCAGCAATCTTTTCGGACTTCCAGATACGCAGTATTTT. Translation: CASNLFGLPDTQYF.

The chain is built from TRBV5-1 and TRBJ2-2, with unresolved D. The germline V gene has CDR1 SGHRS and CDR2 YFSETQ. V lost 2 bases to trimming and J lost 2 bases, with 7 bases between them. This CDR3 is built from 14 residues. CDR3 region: CASSFSGNTGELFF. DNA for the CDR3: TGCGCCAGCAGCTTCTCTGGAAACACCGGGGAGCTGTTTTTT. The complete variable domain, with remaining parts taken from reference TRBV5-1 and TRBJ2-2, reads KAGVTQTPRYLIKTRGQQVTLSCSPISGHRSVSWYQQTPGQGLQFLFEYFSETQRNKGNFPGRFSGRQFSNSRSEMNVSTLELGDSALYLCASSFSGNTGELFFGEGSRLTVL.

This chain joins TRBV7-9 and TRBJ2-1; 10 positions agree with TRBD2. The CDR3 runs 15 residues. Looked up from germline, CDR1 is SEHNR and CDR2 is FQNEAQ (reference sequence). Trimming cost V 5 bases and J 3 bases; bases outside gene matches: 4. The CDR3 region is CASSETSGYYNEQFF. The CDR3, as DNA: TGTGCCAGCAGCGAGACTAGCGGGTACTACAATGAGCAGTTCTTC.

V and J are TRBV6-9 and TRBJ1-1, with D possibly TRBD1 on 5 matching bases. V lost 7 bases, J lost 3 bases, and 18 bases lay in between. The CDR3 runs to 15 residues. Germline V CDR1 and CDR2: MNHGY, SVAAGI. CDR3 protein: CASTLGTLPDTEAFF. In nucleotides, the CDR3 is TGTGCCAGCACCCTCGGGACCCTCCCTGACACTGAAGCTTTCTTT.

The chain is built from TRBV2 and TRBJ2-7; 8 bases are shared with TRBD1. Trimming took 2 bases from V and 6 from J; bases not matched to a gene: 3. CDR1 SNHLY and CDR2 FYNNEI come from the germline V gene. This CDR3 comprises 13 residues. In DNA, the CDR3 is TGTGCCAGCAGTGAAAGGACAGGGCTCGAGCAGTACTTC. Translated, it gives CASSERTGLEQYF.

CDR3 loop: CASSPSWVNTEAFF. CDR3 DNA sequence: TGTGCCAGCTCACCTTCCTGGGTGAACACTGAAGCTTTCTTT. The V call is TRBV18, the J call TRBJ1-1; no clear D gene. Germline CDR1 KGHSH, CDR2 LQKENI. Between the trimmed V and J ends, which lost 3 bases and 0 bases, there was a span of 8 bases. The length of the CDR3 is 14 residues.